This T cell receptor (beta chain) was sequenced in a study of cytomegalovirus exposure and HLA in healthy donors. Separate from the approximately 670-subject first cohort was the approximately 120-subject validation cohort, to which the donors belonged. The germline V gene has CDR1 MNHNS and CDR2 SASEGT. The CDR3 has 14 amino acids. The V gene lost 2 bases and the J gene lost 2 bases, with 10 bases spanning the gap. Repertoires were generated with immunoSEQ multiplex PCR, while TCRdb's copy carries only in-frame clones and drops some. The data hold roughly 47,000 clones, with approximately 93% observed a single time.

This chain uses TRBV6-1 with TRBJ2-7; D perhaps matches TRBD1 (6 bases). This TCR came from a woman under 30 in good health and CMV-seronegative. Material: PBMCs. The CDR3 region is CASSETGGAYEQYF. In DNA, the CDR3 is TGTGCCAGCAGTGAAACTGGGGGCGCCTACGAGCAGTACTTC.